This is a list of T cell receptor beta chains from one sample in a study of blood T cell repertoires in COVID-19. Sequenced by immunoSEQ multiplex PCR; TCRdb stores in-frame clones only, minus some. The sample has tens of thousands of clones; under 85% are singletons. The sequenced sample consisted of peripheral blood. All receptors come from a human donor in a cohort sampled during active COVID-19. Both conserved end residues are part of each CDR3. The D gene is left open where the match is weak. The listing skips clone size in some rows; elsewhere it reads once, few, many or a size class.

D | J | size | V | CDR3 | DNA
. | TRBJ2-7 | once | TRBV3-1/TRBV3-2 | CASGDRATSYEQYF | TGTGCCAGCGGTGACAGAGCCACCTCCTACGAGCAGTACTTC
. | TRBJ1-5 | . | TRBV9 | CASSVVRGNRSQPQHF | TGTGCCAGCAGCGTAGTTAGGGGAAACCGGAGTCAGCCCCAGCATTTT
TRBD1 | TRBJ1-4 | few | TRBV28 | CASRGGGQGYEKLFF | TGTGCCAGCAGAGGGGGGGGACAGGGTTATGAAAAACTGTTTTTT
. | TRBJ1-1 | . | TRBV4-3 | CASSQDPGERAEAFF | TGCGCCAGCAGCCAAGATCCCGGGGAAAGAGCTGAAGCTTTCTTT
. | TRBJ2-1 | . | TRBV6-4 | CASQNQGEQFF | TGTGCCAGCCAAAACCAGGGTGAGCAGTTCTTC
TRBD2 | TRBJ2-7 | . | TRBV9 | CASSGQAGGYEQYF | TGTGCCAGCAGCGGTCAAGCGGGGGGATACGAGCAGTACTTC
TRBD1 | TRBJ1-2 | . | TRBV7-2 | CASSLGQGADYGYTF | TGTGCCAGCAGCTTAGGGCAGGGGGCAGACTATGGCTACACCTTC
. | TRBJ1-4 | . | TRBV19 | CASSIRGGVQLYEKLFF | TGTGCCAGTAGTATCAGGGGTGGAGTACAGCTCTATGAAAAACTGTTTTTT
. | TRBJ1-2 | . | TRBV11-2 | CASSAPGSGGYTF | TGTGCCAGCAGCGCCCCAGGGTCGGGTGGCTACACCTTC
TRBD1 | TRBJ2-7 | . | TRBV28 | CASRTWTGNREQYF | TGTGCCAGCAGGACCTGGACAGGAAATCGCGAGCAGTACTTC
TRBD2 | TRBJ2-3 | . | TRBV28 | CASSLPRASGSSTDTQYF | TGTGCCAGCAGTTTACCCAGGGCTAGCGGGTCTAGCACAGATACGCAGTATTTT
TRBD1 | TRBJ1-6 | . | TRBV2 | CASRTGTGRRSPLHF | TGTGCCAGCAGGACCGGGACAGGGAGGCGGTCACCCCTCCACTTT
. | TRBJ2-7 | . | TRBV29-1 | CSVEGQGGTYEQYF | TGCAGCGTTGAGGGGCAGGGTGGGACCTACGAGCAGTACTTC
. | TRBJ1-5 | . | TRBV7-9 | CASSLVGARDGYSNQPQHF | TGTGCCAGCAGCTTAGTTGGGGCCCGCGACGGTTATAGCAATCAGCCCCAGCATTTT
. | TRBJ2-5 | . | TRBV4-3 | CASSQYRVETQYF | TGCGCCAGCAGCCAATACAGGGTAGAGACCCAGTACTTC